The 23 T cell receptor beta chains in this list originate from one sample, sequenced in a study of Ad26.COV2.S vaccination and SARS-CoV-2 variants. Treatment: around 19 received Ad26.COV2.S at low or high dose, single or two shots; about 5 received placebo; per-sample allocation not given. Samples came from day 63 after the first vaccine or placebo injection. The assay was immunoSEQ multiplex PCR, and TCRdb's table has in-frame clones only and misses some. The sample contains 440,000 or so clones, 90% of which appear only once. The sample was peripheral blood, taken in a trial of Ad26.COV2.S vaccine versus placebo. The receptors were sampled from a person aged 18-65 years who received the Ad26.COV2.S COVID-19 vaccine or a placebo.

In this sample, this clone turned up once. V usage is TRBV5-6 and J usage is TRBJ1-4, with TRBD1 matching over 7 bases. There are 16 residues in the CDR3. With V trimmed by 4 bases and J by 0 bases, 6 bases remained unmatched. Germline CDR1 is SGHDT and CDR2 is YYEEEE. The CDR3 region is CASSTSQGATNEKLFF. In DNA, the CDR3 is TGTGCCAGCAGCACGAGTCAGGGGGCAACTAATGAAAAACTGTTTTTT.

The chain uses TRBV7-9 and TRBJ1-1; tentative D call: TRBD1 (5 bases). Germline V gene lookup returns CDR1 SEHNR and CDR2 FQNEAQ (reference sequence). The CDR3 is 14 residues long. V lost 5 bases and J lost 1, with 11 bases in between. CDR3 amino acids: CASSPLGGNTEAFF. CDR3 nucleotides: TGTGCCAGCAGCCCCCTGGGGGGGAACACTGAAGCTTTCTTT.

The V call is TRBV12-5, the J call TRBJ2-2; 14 positions agree with TRBD2. Germline loops: CDR1 LGHNT, CDR2 FRNRAP. This CDR3 is built from 17 residues. Germline trimming cut 2 bases from V and 6 bases from J; bases unmatched to any gene: 5. In DNA, the CDR3 is TGTGCTAGTGGTTTGATGGGACTAGCGGGAGAGGCCGGGGAGCTGTTTTTT. As protein: CASGLMGLAGEAGELFF.

The rearrangement uses TRBV19 and TRBJ1-4; tentatively, D is TRBD1 (6 bases). CDR3 size: 16 residues. Germline assignment: CDR1 LNHDA and CDR2 SQIVND (reference sequence). Trimming left V 5 bases short and J 4 bases short, with 17 bases between. The CDR3 DNA sequence: TGTGCCAGTAGTCGTGGCAGGGGTAGAAGTAATGAAAAACTGTTTTTT. Protein sequence: CASSRGRGRSNEKLFF.

The chain carries TRBV10-3 and TRBJ2-7, with a tentative D call TRBD1 (6 bases). The germline V and J ends were trimmed by 2 bases and 5 bases, with 13 bases remaining between them. Germline CDR1 reads ENHRY; CDR2 reads SYGVKD. The length of the CDR3 is 14 residues. The CDR3 is CAISEGGRGDEQYF. The CDR3 nucleotides read TGTGCCATCAGTGAGGGGGGCAGGGGTGACGAGCAGTACTTC.

The CDR3 loop is CASSLGDRGTYNEQFF. CDR3 DNA: TGTGCCAGCAGCTTAGGAGACAGGGGCACCTACAATGAGCAGTTCTTC. This chain uses TRBV7-9 with TRBJ2-1, with 8 bases that match TRBD1. Looked up from germline, CDR1 is SEHNR and CDR2 is FQNEAQ (reference sequence). This CDR3 spans 16 amino acids. With V trimmed by 1 base and J by 2 bases, 4 bases remained unmatched.

The chain carries TRBV27 and TRBJ2-7; 7 nucleotides match TRBD2. V lost 5 bases and J lost 2; bases outside the gene matches: 12. Germline V CDR1 and CDR2: MNHEY, SMNVEV (reference sequence). The CDR3 covers 16 residues. CDR3 sequence (DNA): TGTGCCAGCAGTCCGGTTTTAGCGGGCCATCCCTACGAGCAGTACTTC. It encodes CASSPVLAGHPYEQYF.

The rearrangement joins TRBV3-1 (or the pseudogene TRBV3-2) to TRBJ2-7, with D possibly being TRBD1 or TRBD2 (5 bases each). The CDR3 is 15 residues long. Trimming took 1 base from V and 2 from J, leaving 12 bases between them. The V gene's germline CDR1 is LGHDT and CDR2 YNNKEL (reference sequence). The CDR3: CASSQALVGAYEQYF. Written as DNA, the CDR3 is TGTGCCAGCAGCCAAGCACTAGTGGGGGCCTACGAGCAGTACTTC.

The chain has TRBV9 and TRBJ2-7, with D possibly matching TRBD2 (6 bases). The V and J ends lost 3 bases and 5 bases respectively, with 21 bases between them. CDR3 size: 16 residues. Looked up from germline, CDR1 is SGDLS and CDR2 is YYNGEE. This chain's CDR3 is CASSANRDSKDDEQYF. The CDR3 bases are TGTGCCAGCAGCGCAAACCGGGACTCTAAGGATGACGAGCAGTACTTC.

The chain uses TRBV28 and TRBJ2-3; 10 bases are shared with TRBD2. Germline V gene data show CDR1 as MDHEN and CDR2 as SYDVKM. The V gene end was trimmed by 3 bases and the J gene end by 6 bases; junction bases not matched to a gene: 12. The CDR3 has 17 amino acids. DNA for the CDR3: TGTGCCAGCAGTTTTGATAGCGGGAGGCCCGGCGGGGATACGCAGTATTTT. Translating gives CASSFDSGRPGGDTQYF.

The chain is built from TRBV7-2 and TRBJ2-3; D is unclear. The CDR3 is 12 amino acids. Germline V gene lookup returns CDR1 SGHTA and CDR2 FQGNSA. Trimming took 3 bases from V and 4 from J, leaving 5 bases between them. CDR3 loop: CASSFFADTQYF. The CDR3 region has the DNA TGTGCCAGCAGCTTCTTCGCAGATACGCAGTATTTT.

This sequence joins TRBV10-3 and TRBJ1-1; D perhaps matches TRBD1 (6 bases). Trimming removed 6 bases at V and 2 bases at J, with 16 bases between. This CDR3 region has 15 residues. CDR1 and CDR2 from the germline V gene are ENHRY and SYGVKD. CDR3 amino acids: CAISPYVGGNTEAFF. CDR3 nucleotide sequence: TGTGCCATCAGCCCCTATGTGGGGGGCAACACTGAAGCTTTCTTT.

The chain couples TRBV7-9 to TRBJ2-3, with TRBD2 identical over 9 bases. Germline V gene sequence: CDR1 SEHNR, CDR2 FQNEAQ (reference sequence). The CDR3 contains 18 residues. Trimming removed 2 bases from V and 0 bases from J; junction bases left unmatched: 9. The CDR3 DNA follows: TGTGCCAGCAGCTTATTAGCGGGAGCACTAACTAGCACAGATACGCAGTATTTT. Residues: CASSLLAGALTSTDTQYF.

The chain employs TRBV5-8 and TRBJ1-1; no reliable D call. Germline CDR1 SGHTS, CDR2 YDEGEE. V lost 6 bases and J 6 bases, leaving 15 bases between the germline ends. The CDR3 has 13 residues. The CDR3 loop reads CASTNPRRAEAFF. For the CDR3, the DNA is TGTGCCAGCACTAATCCGAGGCGGGCTGAAGCTTTCTTT.

This chain joins TRBV5-1 and TRBJ1-3; TRBD1 agrees at 8 bases. Germline V gives CDR1 SGHRS, CDR2 YFSETQ. The junction had 4 bases not matched to a gene; V was cut back by 2 bases and J by 0 bases. The CDR3 has 16 residues. The CDR3 spells CASSFGQGPSGNTIYF. The CDR3 bases are TGCGCCAGCAGCTTCGGACAGGGACCCTCTGGAAACACCATATATTTT.

V gene TRBV19 combines with J gene TRBJ2-5, with D perhaps matching TRBD2 (6 bases). This CDR3 region has 15 residues. Germline V gives CDR1 LNHDA, CDR2 SQIVND (reference sequence). The V and J ends lost 2 bases and 3 bases respectively, with 13 bases between them. CDR3 in amino acids: CASSISGQPKETQYF. CDR3 coding DNA: TGTGCCAGTAGTATAAGCGGGCAGCCGAAAGAGACCCAGTACTTC. Supplemented by reference TRBV19 and TRBJ2-5, the full variable domain reads DGGITQSPKYLFRKEGQNVTLSCEQNLNHDAMYWYRQDPGQGLRLIYYSQIVNDFQKGDIAEGYSVSREKKESFPLTVTSAQKNPTAFYLCASSISGQPKETQYFGPGTRLLVL.

The CDR3 region is CASSNRGPSGELFF. The CDR3 nucleotides read TGTGCCAGCAGTAACAGGGGGCCGTCCGGGGAGCTGTTTTTT. This chain joins TRBV5-4 and TRBJ2-2; 9 bases are shared with TRBD1. The CDR3 is 14 residues long. The V and J ends lost 5 bases and 6 bases, in that order; junction bases with no gene match: 5. Germline CDR1 and CDR2: SGHNT and YYREEE (reference sequence).

The V gene is TRBV5-1, the J gene TRBJ2-7; 7 nucleotides agree with TRBD2. V shed 0 bases, J shed 5 bases, and the junction held 8 bases outside the gene matches. Germline V CDR1 and CDR2: SGHRS, YFSETQ. The CDR3 is made up of 15 amino acids. CDR3 DNA sequence: TGCGCCAGCAGCTTGGGTTGGGGAGGGATGCACGAGCAGTACTTC. It yields the protein CASSLGWGGMHEQYF.

The table lists this clone with a count of one. Written as DNA, the CDR3 is TGTGCCAGCAGGCGGACTAGCGGGAGTAAAAATGAGCAGTTCTTC. It yields the protein CASRRTSGSKNEQFF. The chain uses TRBV11-2 and TRBJ2-1; 13 nucleotides align to TRBD2. This CDR3 contains 15 residues. The ends lost 6 bases at V and 7 bases at J; junction bases unmatched: 6. Per the germline V gene, CDR1 is SGHAT and CDR2 is FQNNGV. Filled out from reference TRBV11-2 and TRBJ2-1, the complete variable domain reads EAGVAQSPRYKIIEKRQSVAFWCNPISGHATLYWYQQILGQGPKLLIQFQNNGVVDDSQLPKDRFSAERLKGVDSTLKIQPAKLEDSAVYLCASRRTSGSKNEQFFGPGTRLTVL.

The genes are TRBV2 and TRBJ2-2, with 7 bases identical to TRBD1. Germline loops: CDR1 SNHLY, CDR2 FYNNEI. J gave up 6 bases and V 7 bases, and 8 bases lay outside the gene matches. The CDR3 sequence is 14 residues long. CDR3 residues: CASNLQGSAGELFF. CDR3 nucleotides: TGTGCCAGCAACTTACAGGGGTCGGCCGGGGAGCTGTTTTTT.

V gene TRBV7-8 combines with J gene TRBJ2-7; perhaps TRBD1 as D (6 bases). Germline V CDR1 and CDR2: SGHVS, FQNEAQ. Trimming pared 11 bases from V and 0 bases from J, leaving 17 bases between. The length of the CDR3 is 14 residues. The DNA of the CDR3 is TGTGCCGTAGAGAACAGGGTTAGCTCCTACGAGCAGTACTTC. Amino acid sequence: CAVENRVSSYEQYF.

This sequence joins TRBV7-2 and TRBJ1-1; D is unclear. V lost 5 bases and J lost 5, with 12 bases in between. The CDR3 has 13 residues. Germline CDR1 and CDR2: SGHTA and FQGNSA. In DNA, the CDR3 is TGTGCCAGCAGCCCAACTCCCCGAACTGAAGCTTTCTTT. Residues: CASSPTPRTEAFF.

V is TRBV5-4 and J is TRBJ1-2; 9 bases map to TRBD1. With V trimmed by 0 bases and J by 5 bases, 2 bases remained unmatched. The CDR3 runs to 14 residues. The germline V gene has CDR1 SGHNT and CDR2 YYREEE (reference sequence). The CDR3 bases are TGTGCCAGCAGCTTGGACAGGGGGCAATATGGCTACACCTTC. It translates to CASSLDRGQYGYTF.